This T cell receptor beta chain emerged from a study of blood T cell repertoires in COVID-19. In the study overall: Sites across the United States, Italy and Spain contributed samples from acute and convalescent COVID-19. PBMCs, B-cell-depleted T cells, or T cells provided the cDNA or gDNA that made up the material.

Germline CDR1 is WSHSY and CDR2 is SAAADI. V dropped 4 bases and J dropped 8 bases, with 9 bases sitting between them. The CDR3 consists of 12 residues. As processed by the authors: Counts of nucleated cells, estimated from reference gene primer amplification, were obtained. This table comes from immunoSEQ multiplex PCR, and its TCRdb copy is limited to in-frame clones, with some not included. V, J and clone size are those of that table, while D and trimming were read from the DNA. This repertoire shows 380,000 or so clones, roughly 77% found once; its top ten account for around 1.1%. The chain is built from TRBV10-2 and TRBJ1-5; D is possibly TRBD1 (5 bases). This receptor was obtained from a human donor with acute or convalescent COVID-19. The donor label of this sample is uncertain. Source material: peripheral blood. The DNA for the CDR3 is TGCGCCAGCAGTGGGGGCGTGGAGCCCCAGCATTTT. This gives the protein CASSGGVEPQHF.